The 18 T cell receptor beta chains below come from one sample, sequenced in a study of T cells in Graves' hyperthyroidism and ophthalmopathy. What was amplified from RNA transcripts were TCR beta CDR3 regions. TCR CDR3 regions were first amplified by RT-PCR with HTBI primers. TCRdb processed the multiplex PCR reads anew with MiXCR; each CDR3 protein has one entry. Of 540,000 or so distinct CDR3 sequences in the sample, 15% to 19% were seen once. What was sequenced was blood. Every receptor here comes from a woman aged 25 to 39 with Graves' hyperthyroidism.

The chain employs TRBV10-3 and TRBJ2-1; D is ambiguous. Trimming removed 1 base at V and 6 bases at J, with 4 bases between. CDR1 is ENHRY and CDR2 is SYGVKD in the germline V gene. The CDR3 runs 12 residues. This chain's CDR3 is CAISEYGNEQFF. The CDR3, as DNA: TGTGCCATCAGTGAGTACGGCAATGAGCAGTTCTTC.

V usage is TRBV9 and J usage is TRBJ2-1, with 11 nucleotides matching TRBD2. The CDR3 is 15 amino acids. With 6 bases clipped from V and 8 bases from J, the junction kept 10 bases outside the gene matches. Germline values: CDR1 SGDLS, CDR2 YYNGEE. The CDR3: CASTTLTSGMDEQFF. The CDR3 coding sequence is TGTGCCAGCACCACCCTGACTAGCGGGATGGATGAGCAGTTCTTC.

J is TRBJ2-1 and V is TRBV5-1; 10 nucleotides match TRBD2. V gave up 1 base and J gave up 9 bases; unmatched junction bases: 7. This CDR3 contains 15 residues. In germline, CDR1 is SGHRS, CDR2 YFSETQ. CDR3 DNA: TGCGCCAGCAGCTTGAGCCTAGCGGGAGTCATTGAGCAGTTCTTC. It yields the protein CASSLSLAGVIEQFF.

This clonotype was picked up a small number of times. The rearrangement uses TRBV4-1 and TRBJ2-1, with TRBD1 matching over 10 bases. CDR1 and CDR2 (germline): MGHRA, YSYEKL. J gave up 6 bases and V 1 base, and 3 bases lay outside the gene matches. The CDR3 is 15 amino acids. The CDR3 DNA reads as TGCGCCAGCAGCCAAGGGGACAGGGGACGCAATGAGCAGTTCTTC. Encoded protein: CASSQGDRGRNEQFF.

This chain uses TRBV11-1 with TRBJ2-1; D is undetermined. Trimming removed 9 bases at V and 7 bases at J, with 10 bases between. This CDR3 spans 11 amino acids. CDR1 is SGHAT, CDR2 FQDESV, per germline (reference sequence). The CDR3 nucleotides are TGTGCCAGTAGTATGGGGAATGAGCAGTTCTTC. Translation gives CASSMGNEQFF.

The sample holds many counts of this clonotype. This rearrangement joins TRBV30 to TRBJ1-1; D not certain. There are 14 residues in the CDR3. In germline, CDR1 is GTSNPN, CDR2 SVGIG (reference sequence). With 0 bases removed from V and 4 bases from J, the gap between germline ends came to 12 bases. CDR3 sequence: CAWSVEVGSTEAFF. In nucleotides, the CDR3 is TGTGCCTGGAGTGTAGAGGTAGGGAGCACTGAAGCTTTCTTT.

This clonotype has ten or more counts. V gene TRBV14 combines with J gene TRBJ2-7; 11 bases agree with TRBD2. CDR3 length: 14 residues. CDR1 SGHDN and CDR2 FVKESK come from the germline V gene. J gave up 4 bases and V 2 bases, and 1 base lay outside the gene matches. The CDR3 is CASSQLAGGYEQYF. The CDR3 DNA reads TGTGCCAGCAGCCAACTAGCGGGAGGATACGAGCAGTACTTC.

This clonotype was seen repeatedly, ten times or more. The chain employs TRBV19 and TRBJ1-5, with D uncertain. The CDR3 is 15 amino acids. Germline CDR1 and CDR2: LNHDA and SQIVND (reference sequence). With 7 bases removed from V and 4 bases from J, the gap between germline ends came to 17 bases. CDR3 in amino acids: CASTSVGRRNQPQHF. The CDR3 region has the DNA TGTGCCAGTACGTCGGTGGGGAGGAGGAATCAGCCCCAGCATTTT. Full variable domain (missing parts from reference TRBV19 and TRBJ1-5): DGGITQSPKYLFRKEGQNVTLSCEQNLNHDAMYWYRQDPGQGLRLIYYSQIVNDFQKGDIAEGYSVSREKKESFPLTVTSAQKNPTAFYLCASTSVGRRNQPQHFGDGTRLSIL.

This clonotype has just a few counts. The chain combines TRBV20-1 with TRBJ2-3, with D maybe TRBD1 (6 bases). The ends were cut back, 7 bases at V and 2 bases at J, with 31 bases in the middle. The CDR3 spans 19 residues. The germline V gene encodes CDR1 DFQATT and CDR2 SNEGSKA (reference sequence). Here the CDR3 reads CSVRDISFYVRTDTDTQYF. CDR3 sequence (DNA): TGCAGTGTCCGGGACATTTCGTTTTACGTCCGGACTGACACAGATACGCAGTATTTT.

About this clonotype itself: One end of the junction varies from germline; a read error may be responsible. The rearrangement links TRBV20-1 to TRBJ2-2, with 9 bases fitting TRBD2. From germline, CDR1 is DFQATT and CDR2 SNEGSKA (reference sequence). This CDR3 region has 15 residues. The CDR3 DNA follows: TGCAGTACTAGATCTAGCGGGATAGCAACCGGGGAGCTGTTTTTT. This gives the protein CSTRSSGIATGELFF.

This clonotype occurred many times. This chain links TRBV18 with TRBJ1-4; D ambiguous. V lost 5 bases, J lost 5 bases, and 15 bases lay in between. CDR3 length: 15 amino acids. Germline assignment: CDR1 KGHSH and CDR2 LQKENI. CDR3 in DNA: TGTGCCAGCTCATTTAGGCGCCAGCCGAATGAAAAACTGTTTTTT. Translated: CASSFRRQPNEKLFF.

This clonotype was counted only a few times. The chain employs TRBV6-5 and TRBJ2-1; D might be TRBD2 (7 bases). This CDR3 comprises 16 residues. Germline loops: CDR1 MNHEY, CDR2 SVGAGI. V dropped 4 bases and J dropped 7 bases, with 20 bases sitting between them. CDR3 nucleotides: TGTGCCAGCAGTTCTTCCGGGGGGACAATGCTGAATGAGCAGTTCTTC. Translating it yields CASSSSGGTMLNEQFF.

The V gene is TRBV3-1, the J gene TRBJ2-2; 9 nucleotides line up with TRBD2. The V gene end was trimmed by 4 bases and the J gene end by 4 bases; junction bases not matched to a gene: 10. The CDR3 spans 17 residues. Germline CDR1 is LGHDT and CDR2 is YNNKEL (reference sequence). The CDR3 loop is CASSPGHGGRATGELFF. CDR3 sequence (DNA): TGTGCCAGCAGCCCGGGCCATGGCGGGAGGGCCACCGGGGAGCTGTTTTTT.

The V gene is TRBV5-4, the J gene TRBJ1-5, with TRBD1 matching over 7 bases. The CDR3 contains 15 residues. V shed 4 bases and J 0 bases; nucleotides not matched to a gene: 4. Germline values: CDR1 SGHNT, CDR2 YYREEE (reference sequence). CDR3 amino acids: CASSNGQDSNQPQHF. CDR3 DNA sequence: TGTGCCAGCAGCAACGGACAGGATAGCAATCAGCCCCAGCATTTT.

To note about this clonotype: One base away lies a much larger clone, so this may be a sequencing read error. The V and J genes are TRBV7-2 and TRBJ2-3; D might be TRBD1 (6 bases). CDR1 is SGHTA and CDR2 is FQGNSA in the germline V gene. The CDR3 has 16 amino acids. Trimming stripped 2 bases from V and 0 bases from J, with 12 bases between. The CDR3 spells CASSLLVRGSTDTQYF. CDR3 DNA sequence: TGTGCCAGCAGCTTATTGGTTAGGGGGAGCACAGATACGCAGTATTTT. Variable domain in full (rest from reference TRBV7-2 and TRBJ2-3): GAGVSQSPSNKVTEKGKDVELRCDPISGHTALYWYRQSLGQGLEFLIYFQGNSAPDKSGLPSDRFSAERTGGSVSTLTIQRTQQEDSAVYLCASSLLVRGSTDTQYFGPGTRLTVL.

Many counts were recorded for this clonotype. The V call is TRBV2, the J call TRBJ2-7; a weak D match, TRBD2 (6 bases). The CDR3 contains 13 residues. V shed 11 bases and J shed 0 bases, with 14 bases lying between them. CDR1 and CDR2 from the germline V gene are SNHLY and FYNNEI. The DNA of the CDR3 is TGTGCCGGGAGGATGTTGAGCTCCTACGAGCAGTACTTC. Amino acids: CAGRMLSSYEQYF.

The rearrangement uses TRBV24-1 and TRBJ2-5, with D tentatively TRBD1 (6 bases). CDR3 length: 15 residues. V was cut by 3 bases and J by 1 base, with 11 bases left in between. The germline V gene has CDR1 KGHDR and CDR2 SFDVKD. DNA for the CDR3: TGTGCCACCAGTGATCGCCGGGACATCCAAGAGACCCAGTACTTC. It codes for CATSDRRDIQETQYF.

The CDR3 spells CATSGGTRQDPTGELFF. In DNA form, the CDR3 reads TGTGCCACCAGTGGAGGAACGCGACAGGATCCCACCGGGGAGCTGTTTTTT. This chain joins TRBV24-1 and TRBJ2-2; D possibly corresponds to TRBD1 (6 bases). The ends were cut back, 5 bases at V and 4 bases at J, with 19 bases in the middle. Germline V gives CDR1 KGHDR, CDR2 SFDVKD. The CDR3 loop spans 17 amino acids.